One sample yielded the 30 T cell receptor beta chains listed below, sequenced in a study of T cell changes during pregnancy in multiple sclerosis. Profiled with immunoSEQ multiplex PCR; TCRdb holds only in-frame clones, not every one. The sample has 65,000 to 85,000 clones; roughly 90% are singletons. This sample comprised peripheral blood, obtained in the first trimester of pregnancy. These receptors were collected from a female donor in good health, enrolled as a control in a pregnancy study.

This clone was detected only once. The chain joins TRBV6-6 to TRBJ2-2, with 7 bases matching TRBD1. Unmatched junction bases numbered 9, after V lost 5 bases and J lost 6 bases. The length of the CDR3 is 15 residues. CDR1 and CDR2 (germline): MNHNY, SVGAGI (reference sequence). The CDR3 DNA reads TGTGCCAGCAGTATCAACCTCAGGGGGTCCGGGGAGCTGTTTTTT. Encoded protein: CASSINLRGSGELFF.

The chain uses TRBV13 and TRBJ2-7; a possible D gene is TRBD2 (6 bases). The germline V gene encodes CDR1 PRHDT and CDR2 FYEKMQ (reference sequence). V was pared by 0 bases and J by 5 bases, with 8 bases between. The CDR3 contains 13 residues. The chain's CDR3 is CASSLGGSDEQYF. The CDR3 nucleotides are TGTGCCAGCAGCTTAGGCGGGAGTGACGAGCAGTACTTC.

The chain employs TRBV5-1 and TRBJ1-1, with a possible D match to TRBD1 (5 bases). There are 16 residues in the CDR3. Per germline, CDR1 SGHRS and CDR2 YFSETQ. Trimming took 0 bases from V and 1 from J, leaving 13 bases between them. The CDR3 DNA sequence: TGCGCCAGCAGCTTGGGGACATCACTCTGGAACACTGAAGCTTTCTTT. This translates into CASSLGTSLWNTEAFF.

In its sample, this clone was seen once. The chain links TRBV5-1 to TRBJ1-3, with 7 bases lining up with TRBD1. V trimming: 4 bases; J trimming: 2 bases; junction bases outside the gene matches: 3. The length of the CDR3 is 14 residues. Per germline, CDR1 SGHRS and CDR2 YFSETQ. The CDR3 reads CASSAGGPGNTIYF. Written as DNA, the CDR3 is TGCGCCAGCAGCGCAGGGGGTCCTGGAAACACCATATATTTT.

The chain has TRBV28 and TRBJ1-4; D is perhaps TRBD1 (5 bases). The CDR3 consists of 15 residues. Germline V gene sequence: CDR1 MDHEN, CDR2 SYDVKM. V lost 4 bases to trimming and J lost 6 bases, with 15 bases between them. This CDR3 is CASSSPGRVDEKLFF. CDR3 DNA: TGTGCCAGCAGTTCCCCAGGGCGCGTAGATGAAAAACTGTTTTTT.

Points on this clone: The sample contains more than one DNA sequence encoding this CDR3. The rearrangement joins TRBV18 to TRBJ1-4; D possibly corresponds to TRBD1 (6 bases). CDR3 length equals 14 residues. In germline, CDR1 is KGHSH, CDR2 LQKENI. With 3 bases removed from V and 5 bases from J, the gap between germline ends came to 10 bases. CDR3 DNA sequence: TGTGCCAGCTCACCGTACAGGGAAAATGAAAAACTGTTTTTT. Its translation is CASSPYRENEKLFF.

The V and J genes are TRBV4-1 and TRBJ1-1; 8 bases fit TRBD1. Looked up from germline, CDR1 is MGHRA and CDR2 is YSYEKL. V shed 1 base and J 7 bases; nucleotides not matched to a gene: 5. This CDR3 region has 14 residues. The CDR3 DNA is TGCGCCAGCAGCCAAGTATTCGACAGGGGTGAAGCTTTCTTT. Protein: CASSQVFDRGEAFF.

The rearrangement joins TRBV6-4 to TRBJ2-6; 7 bases are shared with TRBD1. This CDR3 comprises 15 residues. J was trimmed by 2 bases and V by 6 bases; bases with no gene match: 4. From germline, CDR1 is MRHNA and CDR2 SNTAGT. In nucleotides, the CDR3 is TGTGCCAGCAGCGAAGACAGGGCTGGGGCCAACGTCCTGACTTTC. Its translation is CASSEDRAGANVLTF.

The gene calls are TRBV9 and TRBJ1-2; 10 bases align to TRBD1. The CDR3 has 16 amino acids. CDR1 and CDR2 (germline): SGDLS, YYNGEE. Unmatched junction bases numbered 14, after V lost 0 bases and J lost 12 bases. CDR3 bases: TGTGCCAGCAGCGTAGCTATGAGAGGAACGGACAGGGGGGACACCTTC. Amino acid sequence: CASSVAMRGTDRGDTF.

This clone came up a few times. The chain uses TRBV6-1 and TRBJ2-5, with TRBD1 matching over 8 bases. The CDR3 loop spans 14 amino acids. Germline V gene lookup returns CDR1 MNHNS and CDR2 SASEGT. The junction had 3 bases not matched to a gene; V was cut back by 4 bases and J by 2 bases. The CDR3 sequence: CASSGTGRQETQYF. The CDR3 DNA reads TGTGCCAGCAGTGGGACAGGGAGACAAGAGACCCAGTACTTC.

The chain is built from TRBV12-5 and TRBJ1-1; no reliable D call. There are 18 residues in the CDR3. CDR1 LGHNT and CDR2 FRNRAP come from the germline V gene. Trimming took 0 bases from V and 0 from J, leaving 17 bases between them. The CDR3 is CASGLVLEGARMNTEAFF. The CDR3 DNA reads TGTGCTAGTGGTTTGGTACTAGAGGGCGCTCGCATGAACACTGAAGCTTTCTTT.

This chain joins TRBV7-2 and TRBJ1-1; D is perhaps TRBD1 (6 bases). Germline loops: CDR1 SGHTA, CDR2 FQGNSA. Trimming cost V 5 bases and J 11 bases, with 21 bases left between them. The CDR3 contains 14 residues. CDR3: CASSLRSAGGDAFF. The DNA of the CDR3 is TGTGCCAGCAGCCTAAGGTCCGCGGGGGGCGACGCTTTCTTT.

This clone was counted once. V gene TRBV7-9 combines with J gene TRBJ1-1, with TRBD1 matching over 10 bases. Trimming took 4 bases from V and 9 from J; bases not matched to a gene: 2. This CDR3 has 12 residues. Germline CDR1 and CDR2: SEHNR and FQNEAQ (reference sequence). The CDR3 region has the DNA TGTGCCAGCAGCTGGGACAGGGGCAAAGCTTTCTTT. Encoded protein: CASSWDRGKAFF.

The rearrangement links TRBV7-2 to TRBJ2-3; TRBD2 aligns across 7 bases. Per the germline V gene, CDR1 is SGHTA and CDR2 is FQGNSA. The CDR3 is 15 residues long. The ends lost 2 bases at V and 0 bases at J; junction bases unmatched: 2. The CDR3 loop reads CASSLLAVSTDTQYF. In nucleotides, the CDR3 is TGTGCCAGCAGCTTACTAGCGGTGAGCACAGATACGCAGTATTTT.

This clone was observed a single time. The rearrangement links TRBV5-1 to TRBJ2-1; 7 bases match TRBD1. This CDR3 has 14 residues. CDR1 and CDR2 from the germline V gene are SGHRS and YFSETQ. After removal of 0 bases from V and 9 bases from J, the junction contained 6 bases not matched to a gene. CDR3 region: CASSLGDRVSEQFF. DNA for the CDR3: TGCGCCAGCAGCTTGGGAGACAGGGTGAGTGAGCAGTTCTTC. Supplemented by reference TRBV5-1 and TRBJ2-1, the full variable domain reads KAGVTQTPRYLIKTRGQQVTLSCSPISGHRSVSWYQQTPGQGLQFLFEYFSETQRNKGNFPGRFSGRQFSNSRSEMNVSTLELGDSALYLCASSLGDRVSEQFFGPGTRLTVL.

The chain couples TRBV6-5 to TRBJ1-1; TRBD1 aligns across 10 bases. Trimming took 2 bases from V and 10 from J; bases not matched to a gene: 10. Germline V lookup: CDR1 MNHEY, CDR2 SVGAGI. The CDR3 sequence is 15 residues long. The CDR3 sequence is CASSYRQTGGQGAFF. DNA for the CDR3: TGTGCCAGCAGTTACCGTCAGACAGGGGGCCAAGGAGCTTTCTTT.

The gene calls are TRBV2 and TRBJ2-7; D unresolved. Germline CDR1 reads SNHLY; CDR2 reads FYNNEI. The V end lost 3 bases, the J end lost 4 bases, and 4 bases lay between the germline ends. The CDR3 totals 11 residues. The CDR3 DNA is TGTGCCAGCAGTGACCCTTACGAGCAGTACTTC. Its translation is CASSDPYEQYF.

This clone was observed once. The chain recombines TRBV4-2 with TRBJ2-3; D may be TRBD2 (5 bases). Germline-derived CDR1 and CDR2 are LGHNA and YNFKEQ. This CDR3 spans 13 amino acids. Trimming took off 4 bases at V and 7 bases at J, with 12 bases between the two ends. The CDR3 nucleotides are TGTGCCAGCAGCCGAACGCTAGCCAATACGCAGTATTTT. It encodes CASSRTLANTQYF.

The V call is TRBV6-5, the J call TRBJ1-1; tentatively, D is TRBD1 (5 bases). V dropped 0 bases and J dropped 1 base, with 12 bases sitting between them. Germline V gene sequence: CDR1 MNHEY, CDR2 SVGAGI. The CDR3 totals 16 residues. The CDR3 sequence is CASSYSWGGKNTEAFF. CDR3 sequence (DNA): TGTGCCAGCAGTTACTCGTGGGGGGGAAAGAACACTGAAGCTTTCTTT.

V is TRBV9 and J is TRBJ2-1; 8 bases agree with TRBD2. The CDR3 has 14 residues. Germline CDR1 is SGDLS and CDR2 is YYNGEE. The trim removed 5 bases at V and 12 bases at J, leaving 13 bases unmatched. The CDR3 is CASREGLEGSRQFF. DNA of the CDR3: TGTGCCAGCAGAGAGGGACTAGAAGGTTCACGGCAGTTCTTC.

This sequence joins TRBV14 and TRBJ2-6, with no clear D. Germline CDR1 is SGHDN and CDR2 is FVKESK. CDR3 length equals 14 residues. The V end was cut by 4 bases, the J end by 0 bases, with 4 bases between. Here the CDR3 reads CASSRASGANVLTF. The CDR3 DNA reads TGTGCCAGCAGCCGAGCCTCTGGGGCCAACGTCCTGACTTTC.

The chain links TRBV28 to TRBJ1-6, with D tentatively TRBD1 (5 bases). The CDR3 extends over 16 amino acids. Germline CDR1 MDHEN, CDR2 SYDVKM. The V end lost 2 bases, the J end lost 10 bases, and 18 bases lay between the germline ends. CDR3 in DNA: TGTGCCAGCAGTTTACTAAGCCCCCGGGGGACCTCACCCCTCCACTTT. It codes for CASSLLSPRGTSPLHF.

This chain uses TRBV7-2 with TRBJ2-3; 10 nucleotides align to TRBD2. J gave up 1 base and V 4 bases, and 5 bases lay outside the gene matches. The CDR3 runs to 16 residues. Per the germline V gene, CDR1 is SGHTA and CDR2 is FQGNSA. CDR3 nucleotides: TGTGCCAGCAGCTGGACCGGGACTAGCGGCACAGATACGCAGTATTTT. This translates into CASSWTGTSGTDTQYF.

This sequence joins TRBV28 and TRBJ1-5, with D perhaps matching TRBD1 (6 bases). The CDR3 consists of 15 residues. Per germline, CDR1 MDHEN and CDR2 SYDVKM. V was clipped by 3 bases and J by 2 bases, with 11 bases between them. CDR3 DNA: TGTGCCAGCAGTTTCCCGGGACACCGCAATCAGCCCCAGCATTTT. Amino acid sequence: CASSFPGHRNQPQHF.

This clone was detected only a few times. Its ends do not fully match the called genes, so a read error is possible. This chain links TRBV29-1 with TRBJ1-1, with D uncertain. The CDR3 spans 13 residues. Germline V gene sequence: CDR1 SQVTM, CDR2 ANQGSEA. The CDR3 DNA reads TGCAGCGCTGAAGTCTCTATGAACACTGAAGCTTTCTTT. Amino acids: CSAEVSMNTEAFF. The whole variable domain, remainder taken from reference TRBV29-1 and TRBJ1-1, is SAVISQKPSRDICQRGTSLTIQCQVDSQVTMMFWYRQQPGQSLTLIATANQGSEATYESGFVIDKFPISRPNLTFSTLTVSNMSPEDSSIYLCSAEVSMNTEAFFGQGTRLTVV.

This sequence joins TRBV4-1 and TRBJ1-2, with D perhaps matching TRBD1 (6 bases). This CDR3 region has 14 residues. Germline-derived CDR1 and CDR2 are MGHRA and YSYEKL. V lost 3 bases to trimming and J lost 1 base, with 9 bases between them. CDR3 sequence: CASSQGTINYGYTF. DNA of the CDR3: TGCGCCAGCAGCCAGGGGACAATTAACTATGGCTACACCTTC.

This rearrangement joins TRBV19 to TRBJ1-5; D not certain. The CDR3 loop spans 19 amino acids. In germline, CDR1 is LNHDA, CDR2 SQIVND (reference sequence). V was clipped by 0 bases and J by 1 base, with 19 bases between them. Written as DNA, the CDR3 is TGTGCCAGTAGTATAGAGTCATCGGGGTTGAGACGGAGCAATCAGCCCCAGCATTTT. Its translation is CASSIESSGLRRSNQPQHF.

CDR3 sequence reads: CASSEATGWRVYGYTF. In DNA, the CDR3 is TGTGCCAGCAGTGAAGCGACAGGTTGGCGAGTCTATGGCTACACCTTC. The genes are TRBV6-1 and TRBJ1-2; TRBD1 might be the D (6 bases). Germline V lookup: CDR1 MNHNS, CDR2 SASEGT. V gave up 0 bases and J gave up 4 bases, with 15 bases separating them. CDR3 length: 16 residues.

This clone was recorded once. The chain is built from TRBV11-3 and TRBJ1-1; the D gene is possibly TRBD1 (5 bases). The CDR3 covers 16 residues. Looked up from germline, CDR1 is SGHNT and CDR2 is YENEEA. V lost 4 bases to trimming and J lost 8 bases, with 23 bases between them. The CDR3 sequence is CASSSGVGAGKEEAFF. In DNA form, the CDR3 reads TGTGCCAGCAGCTCTGGCGTAGGGGCAGGAAAGGAGGAAGCTTTCTTT.

CDR3 sequence reads: CASSLVGRRDYGYTF. The CDR3 nucleotides read TGTGCCAGCAGCTTAGTCGGGAGGAGGGACTATGGCTACACCTTC. The chain joins TRBV7-2 to TRBJ1-2; no clear D. Between the trimmed V and J ends, which lost 1 base and 3 bases, there was a span of 12 bases. This CDR3 region has 15 residues. Germline CDR1 SGHTA, CDR2 FQGNSA.